Presented here are 14 T cell receptor beta chains from one specimen sequenced in a study of T-cell memory formation after mild COVID-19. MiXCR, run by TCRdb on the 5' RACE reads, gives a single entry per CDR3 protein. Among roughly 110,000 distinct CDR3 sequences listed, over 15% were seen once. Source material: PBMCs or a T cell subset sorted from them (not recorded which). The receptor set was obtained from an adult woman who had mild COVID-19 (a few samples of this study predate the infection). Cell type and time point are not known.

This clonotype showed up just a few times. The gene calls are TRBV2 and TRBJ1-1; 9 nucleotides agree with TRBD1. V gave up 2 bases and J gave up 0 bases; unmatched junction bases: 4. The CDR3 is 16 amino acids. Germline loops: CDR1 SNHLY, CDR2 FYNNEI. The CDR3 loop is CASSETGTGLNTEAFF. Written as DNA, the CDR3 is TGTGCCAGCAGTGAAACCGGGACAGGGCTGAACACTGAAGCTTTCTTT.

This chain uses TRBV15 with TRBJ2-7; TRBD1 matches at 7 bases. J lost 4 bases, V lost 1 base, and 10 bases had no gene match. The CDR3 has 16 amino acids. The germline gives CDR1 LNHNV, CDR2 YYDKDF (reference sequence). The CDR3 DNA reads as TGTGCCACCAGCAGAGGAGGGTCCAGGGGGAGTTACGAGCAGTACTTC. Its protein product is CATSRGGSRGSYEQYF.

This clonotype turned up a few times. V and J are TRBV12-3 or TRBV12-4 and TRBJ2-1; 8 bases are a match to TRBD1. V lost 7 bases to trimming and J lost 3 bases; unmatched junction nucleotides: 8. The CDR3 has 15 residues. The CDR3 reads CASTSIGQGYNEQFF. The CDR3 bases are TGTGCCAGCACGAGTATAGGACAGGGCTACAATGAGCAGTTCTTC.

The chain is built from TRBV11-2 and TRBJ2-3; no definite D call. The germline gives CDR1 SGHAT, CDR2 FQNNGV. The V end lost 0 bases, the J end lost 4 bases, and 11 bases lay between the germline ends. There are 15 residues in the CDR3. CDR3 loop: CASSLDYPGADTQYF. CDR3 nucleotides: TGTGCCAGCAGCTTAGATTATCCAGGAGCAGATACGCAGTATTTT.

This clonotype was seen more than once but under ten times. J is TRBJ2-6 and V is TRBV4-3, with D perhaps given as TRBD1 or TRBD2 (5 bases each). The CDR3 has 16 residues. CDR1 is LGHNA, CDR2 YSLEER, per germline. The V gene lost 0 bases and the J gene lost 0 bases, with 6 bases spanning the gap. The CDR3 coding sequence is TGCGCCAGCAGCCAAGATGGGACCTCTGGGGCCAACGTCCTGACTTTC. It encodes CASSQDGTSGANVLTF.

This clonotype was seen many times. The chain combines TRBV4-1 with TRBJ2-7; D is possibly TRBD1 (5 bases). Per germline, CDR1 MGHRA and CDR2 YSYEKL. The CDR3 consists of 16 residues. Trimming left V 0 bases short and J 4 bases short, with 16 bases between. CDR3 loop: CASSQDGAAGSYEQYF. Here the CDR3 DNA reads TGCGCCAGCAGCCAAGATGGGGCGGCAGGATCGTACGAGCAGTACTTC.

The table lists this clonotype with a few counts. The chain joins TRBV11-1 to TRBJ2-1; D is possibly TRBD1 (5 bases). This CDR3 is built from 15 residues. V was clipped by 5 bases and J by 5 bases, with 16 bases between them. The germline gives CDR1 SGHAT, CDR2 FQDESV (reference sequence). The CDR3 loop reads CASSPPGFTDNEQFF. Written as DNA, the CDR3 is TGTGCCAGCAGCCCCCCAGGGTTCACCGACAATGAGCAGTTCTTC.

This clonotype appeared a few times. The rearrangement joins TRBV27 to TRBJ2-3; possible D gene TRBD1, 5 bases. The CDR3 spans 16 residues. Germline V gene lookup returns CDR1 MNHEY and CDR2 SMNVEV (reference sequence). Trimming pared 2 bases from V and 2 bases from J, leaving 14 bases between. The CDR3 loop is CASSLIPPGLTDTQYF. CDR3 DNA sequence: TGTGCCAGCAGTTTAATTCCGCCAGGGCTCACAGATACGCAGTATTTT.

This clonotype was seen more than once but under ten times. The genes are TRBV20-1 and TRBJ2-1, with D unresolved. The CDR3 has 15 residues. Germline lookup yields CDR1 DFQATT and CDR2 SNEGSKA (reference sequence). V lost 0 bases, J lost 0 bases, and 9 bases lay in between. For the CDR3, the DNA is TGCAGTGCTAGAGATTTGACCTTCTCCTACAATGAGCAGTTCTTC. It codes for CSARDLTFSYNEQFF.

This clonotype came up many times. V usage is TRBV5-1 and J usage is TRBJ1-2; TRBD1 agrees at 9 bases. This CDR3 region has 17 residues. Per the germline V gene, CDR1 is SGHRS and CDR2 is YFSETQ. V trimming: 0 bases; J trimming: 8 bases; junction bases outside the gene matches: 14. CDR3 DNA sequence: TGCGCCAGCAGCTTGGGGATTTCCGGGACAGGGAAGGAGGGCTACACCTTC. It yields the protein CASSLGISGTGKEGYTF.

This chain connects TRBV29-1 to TRBJ2-1, with 14 bases aligning to TRBD2. The J segment lost 8 bases and the V segment lost 0 bases, leaving 12 bases of the junction unmatched. The CDR3 is 18 amino acids. The germline V gene encodes CDR1 SQVTM and CDR2 ANQGSEA. The DNA for the CDR3 is TGCAGCGTTGAAGATCAATCAGAAGGGACTAGCGGGAGTTATGAGCAGTTCTTC. Translation: CSVEDQSEGTSGSYEQFF.

V gene TRBV7-9 combines with J gene TRBJ2-7, with D maybe TRBD2 (5 bases). Germline V CDR1 and CDR2: SEHNR, FQNEAQ (reference sequence). The CDR3 extends over 16 amino acids. With 0 bases removed from V and 4 bases from J, the gap between germline ends came to 16 bases. In DNA, the CDR3 is TGTGCCAGCAGCTTAGCGTTCGGGGATCGAAAATACGAGCAGTACTTC. Translating it yields CASSLAFGDRKYEQYF. Full variable domain (missing parts from reference TRBV7-9 and TRBJ2-7): DTGVSQNPRHKITKRGQNVTFRCDPISEHNRLYWYRQTLGQGPEFLTYFQNEAQLEKSRLLSDRFSAERPKGSFSTLEIQRTEQGDSAMYLCASSLAFGDRKYEQYFGPGTRLTVT.

The V and J genes are TRBV5-6 and TRBJ1-2; TRBD1 is a possible D gene (6 bases). V was trimmed by 2 bases and J by 3 bases, leaving 11 bases between them. CDR1 is SGHDT and CDR2 is YYEEEE in the germline V gene. The CDR3 covers 14 residues. This chain's CDR3 is CASSLGGGYYGYTF. The CDR3 DNA reads as TGTGCCAGCAGCTTAGGTGGGGGCTACTATGGCTACACCTTC.

This clonotype has just a few counts. This rearrangement joins TRBV7-8 to TRBJ1-1; 11 bases align to TRBD1. J gave up 0 bases and V 2 bases, and 8 bases lay outside the gene matches. The CDR3 runs 18 residues. Germline-derived CDR1 and CDR2 are SGHVS and FQNEAQ. The CDR3 coding sequence is TGTGCCAGCAGCTTACCGGCCGGGACAGGGGGACTGAACACTGAAGCTTTCTTT. It encodes CASSLPAGTGGLNTEAFF.